This is a list of T cell receptor beta chains from one sample in a study of identical twins. TCRdb recomputed calls from the 5' RACE reads with MiXCR, one row per CDR3 protein. The table records 240,000 or so distinct CDR3 sequences, roughly 12% of them present only once. These data were likewise used in another study, on yellow fever vaccine responses in identical twins.

Sample: memory (CD45RO+) T cells sorted from blood. The receptors were sampled from a woman between 18 and 29 years old in good health. CDR3s include the opening cysteine and the closing phenylalanine or tryptophan. Fields, in order: D gene, V gene, clone size, J gene, CDR3 protein, CDR3 DNA. D genes are given only for firm matches. Expanded clones are given a class, and other clones once, few, many or no size at all.

>.|TRBV25-1|many|TRBJ1-3
CASSEERSGNTIYF
TGTGCCAGCAGTGAAGAACGCTCTGGAAACACCATATATTTT
>TRBD1|TRBV19|.|TRBJ2-5
CASSPQGQGRETQYF
TGTGCCAGTAGTCCCCAGGGACAGGGGCGAGAGACCCAGTACTTC
>.|TRBV7-3|few|TRBJ2-2
CASSPRGDKNTGELFF
TGTGCCAGCAGCCCCCGGGGGGACAAGAACACCGGGGAGCTGTTTTTT
>.|TRBV5-1|few|TRBJ2-1
CASSGQRVSVGQDEQFF
TGCGCCAGCAGTGGACAGAGGGTCTCCGTGGGGCAAGATGAGCAGTTCTTC
>.|TRBV3-1|.|TRBJ2-7
CASSRKAEQYF
TGTGCCAGCAGCCGCAAGGCCGAGCAGTACTTC
>.|TRBV20-1|many|TRBJ2-3
CSASYPGQNTQYF
TGCAGTGCTAGTTACCCGGGTCAAAATACGCAGTATTTT
>TRBD1|TRBV20-1|few|TRBJ2-4
CSARTGIVEERDIQYF
TGCAGTGCAAGGACAGGGATTGTGGAGGAGAGGGACATTCAGTACTTC
>.|TRBV7-9|.|TRBJ2-3
CASSGTRLGGDTQYF
TGTGCCAGCAGCGGGACAAGGCTAGGTGGAGATACGCAGTATTTT
>.|TRBV27|few|TRBJ2-2
CASSLSGGATGELFF
TGTGCCAGCAGTTTATCCGGTGGGGCGACCGGGGAGCTGTTTTTT
>.|TRBV20-1|.|TRBJ1-2
CSARVGSYGYTF
TGCAGTGCTAGGGTGGGGAGCTATGGCTACACCTTC
>TRBD1|TRBV6-5|.|TRBJ2-7
CASSWTGKGTSEQYF
TGTGCCAGCAGTTGGACAGGGAAGGGGACCTCCGAGCAGTACTTC
>TRBD2|TRBV7-8|few|TRBJ2-2
CASSGLAGGLSGELFF
TGTGCCAGCAGCGGACTAGCGGGGGGTTTGTCCGGGGAGCTGTTTTTT
>.|TRBV20-1|many|TRBJ2-7
CSARDPTRSYEQYF
TGCAGTGCTAGAGACCCAACCCGCTCCTACGAGCAGTACTTC
>TRBD1|TRBV4-3|.|TRBJ2-3
CASSQGQGGHTDTQYF
TGCGCCAGCAGCCAGGGACAGGGCGGTCACACAGATACGCAGTATTTT
>.|TRBV5-1|.|TRBJ2-1
CASSQSAVEGYNEQFF
TGCGCCAGCAGCCAGTCAGCGGTGGAGGGGTACAATGAGCAGTTCTTC
>TRBD2|TRBV24-1|.|TRBJ2-1
CATSDFTSGSGNEQFF
TGTGCCACCAGTGATTTTACTAGCGGGAGTGGGAATGAGCAGTTCTTC
>.|TRBV27|few|TRBJ1-1
CASRSGRANLNTEAFF
TGTGCCAGCAGGTCAGGGCGGGCGAACTTGAACACTGAAGCTTTCTTT
>.|TRBV20-1|few|TRBJ2-5
CSARGGSYETQYF
TGCAGTGCTAGAGGAGGGTCGTACGAGACCCAGTACTTC
>TRBD2|TRBV5-5|many|TRBJ2-1
CASSFSSGGSYNEQFF
TGTGCCAGCAGCTTCTCAAGCGGGGGATCCTACAATGAGCAGTTCTTC
>TRBD1|TRBV2|.|TRBJ2-5
CASKRDRGVSETQYF
TGTGCCAGCAAAAGGGACAGGGGAGTCTCAGAGACCCAGTACTTC
>TRBD2|TRBV12-3/TRBV12-4|few|TRBJ2-7
CASTGGGRRYF
TGTGCCAGCACCGGGGGGGGCCGCAGGTACTTC
>TRBD2|TRBV15|few|TRBJ2-7
CATSRPQGLVPYEQYF
TGTGCCACCAGCAGGCCTCAGGGACTAGTCCCCTACGAGCAGTACTTC
>.|TRBV7-6|.|TRBJ2-1
CASSLGRSNGQFF
TGTGCCAGCAGCTTAGGGCGGTCCAATGGGCAGTTCTTC
>.|TRBV20-1|many|TRBJ2-7
CSAPAAGEEEQYF
TGCAGTGCTCCCGCGGCAGGGGAGGAAGAGCAGTACTTC